This T cell receptor (beta chain) was profiled in a study of T cells after somatic rescue of genetic block. Repertoires were generated with immunoSEQ multiplex PCR, while TCRdb's copy carries only in-frame clones and drops some. Of approximately 100,000 clones listed, about nine tenths are singletons. This CDR3 has 16 residues. V lost 4 bases to trimming and J lost 1 base, with 15 bases between them. The V gene's germline CDR1 is SGDLS and CDR2 YYNGEE. This clonotype originated in a young woman. Sequencing was performed on peripheral blood mononuclear cells (PBMCs). The chain combines TRBV9 with TRBJ2-1; D might be TRBD2 (6 bases). The CDR3 nucleotides are TGTGCCAGCAGCCCCAGACTAGGAGGGTCCTACAATGAGCAGTTCTTC. Translated: CASSPRLGGSYNEQFF.